The rows below give T cell receptor beta chains drawn from one sample of a study of immune evolution from preneoplasia to lung adenocarcinoma. TCRdb's table, derived via immunoSEQ multiplex PCR, lists solely in-frame clones and lacks some. This sample carries some 6,000 clones, approximately 82% of them seen once, and the ten largest clones take around 4%. The sample consisted of FFPE adjacent normal lung tissue. These receptors came from an older person with lung adenocarcinoma. Both conserved end residues are part of each CDR3.

length	V	J	CDR3
14	TRBV9	TRBJ2-7	CASSVGTPSYEQYF
13	TRBV14	TRBJ1-2	CASSQAGIQGYTF
15	TRBV5-1	TRBJ2-5	CASSLGSGRQETQYF
16	TRBV5-1	TRBJ1-4	CASSLETGAPNEKLFF
15	TRBV4-2	TRBJ2-2	CASSLAGANTGELFF
13	TRBV2	TRBJ1-3	CASSGQSGNTIYF
15	TRBV4-2	TRBJ2-3	CASSQVRGQLDTQYF
16	TRBV2	TRBJ2-6	CASSIPIQSRANVLTF
14	TRBV5-5	TRBJ2-7	CASSLGVSQNEQYF
15	TRBV5-1	TRBJ1-5	CASSLTGGELQPQHF
15	TRBV11-2	TRBJ2-7	CASSLEAGAKYEQYF
16	TRBV19	TRBJ1-5	CASSRGGTPSNQPQHF
16	TRBV18	TRBJ1-2	CASSPSGGTTGLGYTF
13	TRBV2	TRBJ1-2	CASPGEGNYGYTF
14	TRBV10-3	TRBJ1-2	CAISGQEGFYGYTF
13	TRBV6-6	TRBJ1-2	CASASQAHYGYTF
14	TRBV4-1	TRBJ2-1	CASSPPELAGMKFF
14	TRBV5-1	TRBJ2-5	CASSLVGLIETQYF
13	TRBV6-1	TRBJ1-5	CASSANSNQPQHF
15	TRBV5-4	TRBJ2-3	CASSLPGANADTQYF
16	TRBV7-8	TRBJ2-1	CASQSSGTVSYNEQFF
11	TRBV20-1	TRBJ2-1	CSAEELNEQFF
15	TRBV6-1	TRBJ2-1	CASSDIAGGYNEQFF
16	TRBV14	TRBJ2-5	CASSAFGTLTTETQYF
12	TRBV6-5	TRBJ2-5	CASSTGEETQYF
15	TRBV25-1	TRBJ2-5	CASSEPGQLSETQYF
18	TRBV28	TRBJ2-3	CASTAWAGGGGTTDTQYF
14	TRBV7-9	TRBJ2-2	CASSLIRGAGELFF
15	TRBV28	TRBJ2-3	CASANNKGGTDTQYF
13	TRBV30	TRBJ2-3	CAWSVGIEDTQYF
18	TRBV4-2	TRBJ1-3	CASSQDAVGQPSGNTIYF
14	TRBV30	TRBJ1-1	CAWSVPGDVGKAFF
17	TRBV11-2	TRBJ1-6	CASSSPGGGIYNSPLHF